This TCR beta chain emerged from a study of cytomegalovirus exposure and HLA in healthy donors. The wider study: According to later analysis, the same platform produced the 120 validation and several hundred first-cohort repertoires. Broader study findings: Per published reports, the classifier diagnosed cytomegalovirus status with high specificity and sensitivity.

A remark on this clone: Its antigen remains unidentified.

The donors formed part of the approximately 130-subject validation cohort, distinct from the roughly 730-subject first cohort. The repertoire was sequenced with immunoSEQ multiplex PCR; TCRdb's copy has only in-frame clones and lacks some. Among approximately 270,000 clones listed, almost 90% were seen once. The CDR3 runs to 14 residues. After removal of 2 bases from V and 5 bases from J, the junction contained 5 bases not matched to a gene. Germline loops: CDR1 MNHEY, CDR2 SMNVEV (reference sequence). The sample was PBMCs. The chain combines TRBV27 with TRBJ2-5; TRBD1 matches at 7 bases. The sequence came from a woman between 18 and 30 years old in good health and CMV-seronegative. The CDR3 reads CASSLDRVQETQYF. The CDR3, as DNA: TGTGCCAGCAGTTTAGACAGGGTTCAGGAGACCCAGTACTTC.